The entry that follows covers one TCR beta chain sequence. After removal of 1 base from V and 0 bases from J, the junction contained 2 bases not matched to a gene. Germline loops: CDR1 LNHDA, CDR2 SQIVND (reference sequence). The CDR3 spans 16 residues. These data belong to a study of control samples from healthy donors and cancer patients. Sequencing was performed with immunoSEQ multiplex PCR; in TCRdb, only in-frame clones are kept and a portion is missing. The table has 150,000 to 200,000 clones, around 90% seen once. The chain combines TRBV19 with TRBJ1-5; 8 nucleotides align to TRBD1. The TCR was taken from a man aged 30 to 39 in good health. Material for sequencing was blood. CDR3 nucleotide sequence: TGTGCCAGTAGTATAGTGGGACAGGCTAGCAATCAGCCCCAGCATTTT. Translating it yields CASSIVGQASNQPQHF.